The 24 T cell receptor beta chains in this list originate from one sample, sequenced in a study of T-cell reconstitution after alpha-beta-depleted transplantation in children. Preparation of the TCRbeta library used unique molecular identifiers. TCRdb passed the PCR reads through MiXCR, listing each CDR3 protein once. This sample has 530,000 or so distinct CDR3 sequences, with 27% found just once. Source: PBMCs, taken before TCRalphabeta/CD19-depleted stem cell transplant. The receptors were sampled from a boy under three years old with Wiskott-Aldrich syndrome, due to receive a stem cell transplant.

This clonotype came up a few times. The chain uses TRBV20-1 and TRBJ2-1, with D possibly called TRBD1 or TRBD2 (5 bases each). This CDR3 has 17 amino acids. The V gene lost 3 bases and the J gene lost 3 bases, with 21 bases spanning the gap. Germline assignment: CDR1 DFQATT and CDR2 SNEGSKA (reference sequence). In nucleotides, the CDR3 is TGCAGTGCTAGGGGGGTCAGAAAGGCCATTGTCTACAATGAGCAGTTCTTC. Its translation: CSARGVRKAIVYNEQFF.

The CDR3 reads CASSPGQALTEAFF. The CDR3 nucleotides are TGCGCCAGCAGCCCTGGACAGGCCCTCACTGAAGCTTTCTTT. The rearrangement uses TRBV5-1 and TRBJ1-1; TRBD1 matches at 7 bases. The V gene end was trimmed by 4 bases and the J gene end by 4 bases; junction bases not matched to a gene: 7. In germline, CDR1 is SGHRS, CDR2 YFSETQ. The CDR3 covers 14 residues.

This clonotype occurred a few times. The chain joins TRBV7-9 to TRBJ1-1, with D possibly being TRBD1 (5 bases). CDR1 is SEHNR, CDR2 FQNEAQ, per germline (reference sequence). The CDR3 consists of 16 residues. The V end was cut by 5 bases, the J end by 0 bases, with 16 bases between. DNA for the CDR3: TGTGCCAGCAGCCCCGGGGCAGGATTAATGAACACTGAAGCTTTCTTT. It is translated as CASSPGAGLMNTEAFF. Drawing the rest from reference TRBV7-9 and TRBJ1-1, the complete variable domain is DTGVSQNPRHKITKRGQNVTFRCDPISEHNRLYWYRQTLGQGPEFLTYFQNEAQLEKSRLLSDRFSAERPKGSFSTLEIQRTEQGDSAMYLCASSPGAGLMNTEAFFGQGTRLTVV.

Only a few counts were recorded for this clonotype. Here the CDR3 reads CARGIPGYQETQYF. CDR3 nucleotides: TGCGCCAGAGGAATCCCGGGTTACCAAGAGACCCAGTACTTC. The chain employs TRBV5-1 and TRBJ2-5; no firm D call. CDR3 length: 14 residues. CDR1 is SGHRS and CDR2 is YFSETQ in the germline V gene. Trimming stripped 8 bases from V and 0 bases from J, with 14 bases between. Together with reference TRBV5-1 and TRBJ2-5, the CDR3 gives the full variable domain: KAGVTQTPRYLIKTRGQQVTLSCSPISGHRSVSWYQQTPGQGLQFLFEYFSETQRNKGNFPGRFSGRQFSNSRSEMNVSTLELGDSALYLCARGIPGYQETQYFGPGTRLLVL.

The gene calls are TRBV24-1 and TRBJ2-1, with a possible D match to TRBD2 (6 bases). V was trimmed by 5 bases and J by 6 bases, leaving 13 bases between them. Germline loops: CDR1 KGHDR, CDR2 SFDVKD. The CDR3 is 14 residues long. The CDR3 DNA sequence: TGTGCCACCAGTGGAGGTATCGGGGGCAATGAGCAGTTCTTC. As protein: CATSGGIGGNEQFF.

As regards this clonotype: At one of its ends the junction is not consistent with the germline gene, which may arise from a read error. V is TRBV20-1 and J is TRBJ2-6; tentative D call: TRBD1 (5 bases). CDR1 and CDR2 (germline): DFQATT, SNEGSKA (reference sequence). The CDR3 covers 13 residues. CDR3 loop: CSAANSGANGLTF. CDR3 DNA: TGCAGTGCAGCGAACTCTGGGGCCAACGGCCTGACTTTC.

This rearrangement joins TRBV20-1 to TRBJ1-1; weak D call: TRBD1 (5 bases). CDR3 length equals 12 residues. Per the germline V gene, CDR1 is DFQATT and CDR2 is SNEGSKA (reference sequence). V lost 1 base and J 6 bases, leaving 9 bases between the germline ends. In DNA form, the CDR3 reads TGCAGTGCTAGAGCGGGACCCGCTGAAGCTTTCTTT. Its translation: CSARAGPAEAFF.

Regarding this clonotype: Just one base apart from a much larger clone, this may be a read error. This chain connects TRBV11-2 to TRBJ2-1; D uncertain. The CDR3 is 11 residues long. V lost 5 bases and J 6 bases, leaving 5 bases between the germline ends. Germline V gene lookup returns CDR1 SGHAT and CDR2 FQNNGV. The CDR3 region is CASSRANEQFF. As DNA, the CDR3 is TGTGCCAGCAGCCGGGCCAATGAGCAGTTCTTC. The whole variable domain, remainder taken from reference TRBV11-2 and TRBJ2-1, is EAGVAQSPRYKIIEKRQSVAFWCNPISGHATLYWYQQILGQGPKLLIQFQNNGVVDDSQLPKDRFSAERLKGVDSTLKIQPAKLEDSAVYLCASSRANEQFFGPGTRLTVL.

This chain links TRBV5-4 with TRBJ2-3, with a possible D match to TRBD2 (5 bases). CDR1 and CDR2 from the germline V gene are SGHNT and YYREEE (reference sequence). V was trimmed by 7 bases and J by 0 bases, leaving 18 bases between them. This CDR3 spans 16 amino acids. The CDR3 DNA follows: TGTGCCAGCGGCCCCGGGCGAGCGGCTAGCACAGATACGCAGTATTTT. It codes for CASGPGRAASTDTQYF.

There are a few counts of this clonotype. The chain combines TRBV5-1 with TRBJ2-1; 7 bases agree with TRBD2. Trimming took 4 bases from V and 0 from J; bases not matched to a gene: 7. There are 16 residues in the CDR3. Germline CDR1 is SGHRS and CDR2 is YFSETQ. CDR3 in amino acids: CASSRDGGSSYNEQFF. The CDR3 DNA reads as TGCGCCAGCAGCCGCGACGGGGGGAGCTCCTACAATGAGCAGTTCTTC.

This clonotype was seen a few times. The chain has TRBV27 and TRBJ1-1; TRBD1 aligns across 8 bases. The CDR3 is 15 amino acids. J was trimmed by 2 bases and V by 4 bases; bases with no gene match: 6. Germline values: CDR1 MNHEY, CDR2 SMNVEV (reference sequence). The CDR3 sequence is CASSWDRRGNTEAFF. CDR3 bases: TGTGCCAGCAGTTGGGACAGGAGGGGAAACACTGAAGCTTTCTTT.

This clonotype was found a few times. The chain joins TRBV12-3 or TRBV12-4 to TRBJ2-4; possible D gene TRBD1, 6 bases. Between the trimmed V and J ends, which lost 4 bases and 0 bases, there was a span of 13 bases. The CDR3 has 16 residues. DNA for the CDR3: TGTGCCAGCAGTTCACGTTGGACAGTAGCCAAAAACATTCAGTACTTC. This translates into CASSSRWTVAKNIQYF.

This clonotype turned up a few times. The rearrangement links TRBV4-2 to TRBJ2-1; 13 nucleotides match TRBD2. Germline CDR1 LGHNA, CDR2 YNFKEQ. There are 13 residues in the CDR3. V dropped 10 bases and J dropped 8; count of bases not matched to a gene: 5. The CDR3 region is CATRTSGSDEQFF. The DNA of the CDR3 is TGTGCCACCCGGACTAGCGGGAGCGATGAGCAGTTCTTC.

The chain carries TRBV5-5 and TRBJ2-7; 9 bases agree with TRBD2. The germline CDR1 and CDR2 sequences are SGHKS and YYEKEE (reference sequence). The CDR3 is 13 residues long. The junction had 4 bases not matched to a gene; V was cut back by 4 bases and J by 5 bases. The CDR3 here is CASSEGLAHEQYF. CDR3 in DNA: TGTGCCAGCAGCGAGGGACTAGCCCACGAGCAGTACTTC. The full variable domain, completed using reference TRBV5-5 and TRBJ2-7, is DAGVTQSPTHLIKTRGQQVTLRCSPISGHKSVSWYQQVLGQGPQFIFQYYEKEERGRGNFPDRFSARQFPNYSSELNVNALLLGDSALYLCASSEGLAHEQYFGPGTRLTVT.

The gene calls are TRBV9 and TRBJ2-3; the D is unclear. Germline V gene sequence: CDR1 SGDLS, CDR2 YYNGEE. Trimming left V 0 bases short and J 3 bases short, with 8 bases between. The CDR3 extends over 14 amino acids. The CDR3 sequence: CASSVESTTDTQYF. For the CDR3, the DNA is TGTGCCAGCAGCGTAGAATCGACTACAGATACGCAGTATTTT.

The table lists this clonotype with a few counts. The rearrangement uses TRBV28 and TRBJ2-7; tentative D call: TRBD2 (6 bases). The germline CDR1 and CDR2 sequences are MDHEN and SYDVKM. The CDR3 has 13 residues. Trimming left V 2 bases short and J 4 bases short, with 9 bases between. The CDR3: CASSLAGFYEQYF. The CDR3 DNA is TGTGCCAGCAGTTTAGCGGGATTTTACGAGCAGTACTTC. Full variable domain (rest looked up from reference TRBV28 and TRBJ2-7): DVKVTQSSRYLVKRTGEKVFLECVQDMDHENMFWYRQDPGLGLRLIYFSYDVKMKEKGDIPEGYSVSREKKERFSLILESASTNQTSMYLCASSLAGFYEQYFGPGTRLTVT.

The V gene is TRBV15, the J gene TRBJ2-7, with 13 nucleotides matching TRBD2. CDR3 length: 17 residues. V was pared by 0 bases and J by 7 bases, with 9 bases of the junction left unmatched. Germline V gene lookup returns CDR1 LNHNV and CDR2 YYDKDF (reference sequence). CDR3 residues: CATSRDQIGLAGEEQYF. The CDR3 region has the DNA TGTGCCACCAGCAGAGATCAGATTGGACTAGCGGGAGAGGAGCAGTACTTC.

This clonotype was seen a handful of times. The rearrangement links TRBV7-9 to TRBJ2-3; 7 positions agree with TRBD1. V gave up 3 bases and J gave up 0 bases; unmatched junction bases: 9. Germline assignment: CDR1 SEHNR and CDR2 FQNEAQ (reference sequence). This CDR3 spans 17 amino acids. The CDR3 is CASSFGTVRTSTDTQYF. CDR3 DNA sequence: TGTGCCAGCAGCTTCGGGACAGTAAGGACTAGCACAGATACGCAGTATTTT.

This clonotype was recorded a few times. This chain uses TRBV12-3 or TRBV12-4 with TRBJ1-1, with no clear D. CDR3 length: 13 residues. Trimming pared 8 bases from V and 0 bases from J, leaving 10 bases between. CDR3 sequence: CASRGPLNTEAFF. The CDR3 nucleotides are TGTGCCAGCCGAGGACCGTTGAACACTGAAGCTTTCTTT.

This rearrangement joins TRBV5-1 to TRBJ1-1, with 8 bases matching TRBD1. The CDR3 consists of 12 residues. Germline V gene data show CDR1 as SGHRS and CDR2 as YFSETQ. J was trimmed by 10 bases and V by 2 bases; bases with no gene match: 4. The CDR3 protein is CASSLQGERAFF. The CDR3 DNA is TGCGCCAGCAGCTTACAGGGGGAGAGAGCTTTCTTT.

This clonotype was picked up a small number of times. The V and J genes are TRBV5-1 and TRBJ2-3, with TRBD2 matching over 10 bases. The CDR3 length is 15 residues. Per the germline V gene, CDR1 is SGHRS and CDR2 is YFSETQ. V shed 7 bases and J 4 bases; nucleotides not matched to a gene: 9. CDR3 protein: CASGTLAGVPDTQYF. DNA of the CDR3: TGCGCCAGCGGAACCCTAGCGGGAGTACCAGATACGCAGTATTTT.

In this sample, this clonotype turned up a few times. The chain couples TRBV5-5 to TRBJ1-2; D is possibly TRBD1 (5 bases). The CDR3 loop spans 13 amino acids. Germline-derived CDR1 and CDR2 are SGHKS and YYEKEE (reference sequence). V lost 4 bases, J lost 3 bases, and 10 bases lay in between. CDR3 residues: CASSATGYYGYTF. The CDR3 DNA is TGTGCCAGCAGCGCTACAGGCTACTATGGCTACACCTTC.

V is TRBV3-1 and J is TRBJ2-7; 9 nucleotides match TRBD2. Germline V gene data show CDR1 as LGHDT and CDR2 as YNNKEL (reference sequence). V was pared by 4 bases and J by 1 base, with 11 bases of the junction left unmatched. The CDR3 runs to 17 residues. The CDR3 spells CASSPPGGLAGSYEQYF. CDR3 DNA sequence: TGTGCCAGCAGCCCACCGGGGGGACTAGCAGGTTCCTACGAGCAGTACTTC.

V is TRBV28 and J is TRBJ2-7; D possibly matches TRBD1 or TRBD2 (5 bases each). The germline CDR1 and CDR2 sequences are MDHEN and SYDVKM. The V end was cut by 6 bases, the J end by 4 bases, with 13 bases between. This CDR3 contains 13 residues. CDR3 residues: CASRGTGKYEQYF. CDR3 coding DNA: TGTGCCAGCAGAGGGACGGGTAAATACGAGCAGTACTTC.